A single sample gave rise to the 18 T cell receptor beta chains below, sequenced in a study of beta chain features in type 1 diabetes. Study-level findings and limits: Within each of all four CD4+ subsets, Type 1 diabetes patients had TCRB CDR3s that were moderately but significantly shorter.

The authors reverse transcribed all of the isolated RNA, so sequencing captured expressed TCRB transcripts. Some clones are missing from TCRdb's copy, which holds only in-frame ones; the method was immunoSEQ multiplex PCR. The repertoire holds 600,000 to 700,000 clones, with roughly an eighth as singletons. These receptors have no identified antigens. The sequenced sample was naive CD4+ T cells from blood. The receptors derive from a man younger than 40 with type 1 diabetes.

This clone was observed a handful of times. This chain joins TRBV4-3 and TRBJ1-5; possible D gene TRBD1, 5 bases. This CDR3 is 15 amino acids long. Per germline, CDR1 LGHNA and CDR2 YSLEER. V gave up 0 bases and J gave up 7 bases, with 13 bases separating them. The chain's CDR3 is CASSQEGVLGQPQHF. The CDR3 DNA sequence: TGCGCCAGCAGCCAAGAAGGGGTGTTAGGGCAGCCCCAGCATTTT.

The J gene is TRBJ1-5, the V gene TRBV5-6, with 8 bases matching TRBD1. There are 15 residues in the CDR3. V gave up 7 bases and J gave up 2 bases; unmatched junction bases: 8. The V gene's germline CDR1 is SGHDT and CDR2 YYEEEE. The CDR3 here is CASHRGSRGNQPQHF. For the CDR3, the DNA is TGTGCCAGCCACAGGGGGTCAAGGGGCAATCAGCCCCAGCATTTT.

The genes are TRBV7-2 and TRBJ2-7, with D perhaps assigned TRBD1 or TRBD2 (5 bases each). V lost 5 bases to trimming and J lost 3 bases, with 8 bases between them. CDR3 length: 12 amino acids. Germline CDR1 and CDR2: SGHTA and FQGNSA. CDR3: CASSRDDYEQYF. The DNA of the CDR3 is TGTGCCAGCAGCCGGGACGACTACGAGCAGTACTTC.

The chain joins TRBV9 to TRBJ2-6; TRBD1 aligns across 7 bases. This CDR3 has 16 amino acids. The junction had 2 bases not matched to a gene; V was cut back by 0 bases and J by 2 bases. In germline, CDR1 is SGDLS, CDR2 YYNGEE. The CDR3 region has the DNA TGTGCCAGCAGCGTAGGAGACAGGGCTGGGGCCAACGTCCTGACTTTC. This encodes CASSVGDRAGANVLTF.

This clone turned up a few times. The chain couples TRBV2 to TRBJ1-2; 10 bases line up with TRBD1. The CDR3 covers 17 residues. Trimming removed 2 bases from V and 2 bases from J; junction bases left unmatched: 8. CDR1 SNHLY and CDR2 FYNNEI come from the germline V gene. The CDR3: CASSELGPTGGNYGYTF. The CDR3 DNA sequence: TGTGCCAGCAGTGAATTGGGGCCGACAGGGGGCAACTATGGCTACACCTTC.

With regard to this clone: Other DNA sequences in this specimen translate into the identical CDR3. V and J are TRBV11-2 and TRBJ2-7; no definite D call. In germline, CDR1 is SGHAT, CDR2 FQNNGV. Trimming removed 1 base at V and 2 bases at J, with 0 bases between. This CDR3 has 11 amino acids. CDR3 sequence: CASSLAYEQYF. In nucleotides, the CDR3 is TGTGCCAGCAGCTTAGCCTACGAGCAGTACTTC. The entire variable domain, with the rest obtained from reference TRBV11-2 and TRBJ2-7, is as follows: EAGVAQSPRYKIIEKRQSVAFWCNPISGHATLYWYQQILGQGPKLLIQFQNNGVVDDSQLPKDRFSAERLKGVDSTLKIQPAKLEDSAVYLCASSLAYEQYFGPGTRLTVT.

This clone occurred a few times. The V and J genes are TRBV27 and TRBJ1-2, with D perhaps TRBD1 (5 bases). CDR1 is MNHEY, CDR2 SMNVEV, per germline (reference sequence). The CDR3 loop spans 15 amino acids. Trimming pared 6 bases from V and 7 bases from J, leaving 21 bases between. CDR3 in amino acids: CASSTAGPRQFGYTF. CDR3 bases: TGTGCCAGCAGCACAGCAGGGCCACGTCAGTTTGGCTACACCTTC.

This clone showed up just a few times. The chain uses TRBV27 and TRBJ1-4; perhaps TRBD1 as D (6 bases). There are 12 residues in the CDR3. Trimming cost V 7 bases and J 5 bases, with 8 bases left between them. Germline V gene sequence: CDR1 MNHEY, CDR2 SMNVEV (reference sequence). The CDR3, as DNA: TGTGCCAGCAAAAGGGGGAATGAAAAACTGTTTTTT. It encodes CASKRGNEKLFF.

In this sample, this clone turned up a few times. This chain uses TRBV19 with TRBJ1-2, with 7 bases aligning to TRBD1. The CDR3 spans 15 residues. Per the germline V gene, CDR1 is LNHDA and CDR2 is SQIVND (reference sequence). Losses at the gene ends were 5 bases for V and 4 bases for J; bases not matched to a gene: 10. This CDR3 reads CASSAGPGTAYGYTF. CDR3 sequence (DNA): TGTGCCAGTAGTGCCGGCCCCGGGACAGCCTATGGCTACACCTTC.

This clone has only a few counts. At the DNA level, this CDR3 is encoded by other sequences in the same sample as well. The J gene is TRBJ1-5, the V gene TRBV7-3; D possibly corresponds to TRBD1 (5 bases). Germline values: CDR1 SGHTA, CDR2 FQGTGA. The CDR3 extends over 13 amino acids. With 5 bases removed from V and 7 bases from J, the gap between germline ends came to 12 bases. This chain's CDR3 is CASSPQGDQPQHF. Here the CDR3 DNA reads TGTGCCAGCAGCCCCCAGGGAGACCAGCCCCAGCATTTT.

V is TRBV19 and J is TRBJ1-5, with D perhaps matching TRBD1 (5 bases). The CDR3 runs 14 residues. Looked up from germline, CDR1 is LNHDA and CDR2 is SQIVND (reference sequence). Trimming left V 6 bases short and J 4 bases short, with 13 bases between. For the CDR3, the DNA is TGTGCCAGTAGGAACAGCCGGGGGAATCAGCCCCAGCATTTT. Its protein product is CASRNSRGNQPQHF. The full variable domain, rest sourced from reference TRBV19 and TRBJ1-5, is DGGITQSPKYLFRKEGQNVTLSCEQNLNHDAMYWYRQDPGQGLRLIYYSQIVNDFQKGDIAEGYSVSREKKESFPLTVTSAQKNPTAFYLCASRNSRGNQPQHFGDGTRLSIL.

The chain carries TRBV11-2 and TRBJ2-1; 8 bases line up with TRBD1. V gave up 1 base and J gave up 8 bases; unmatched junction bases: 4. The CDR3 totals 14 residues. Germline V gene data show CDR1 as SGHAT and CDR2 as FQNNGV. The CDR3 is CASSLGTGIDEQFF. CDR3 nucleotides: TGTGCCAGCAGCTTAGGGACAGGGATTGATGAGCAGTTCTTC.

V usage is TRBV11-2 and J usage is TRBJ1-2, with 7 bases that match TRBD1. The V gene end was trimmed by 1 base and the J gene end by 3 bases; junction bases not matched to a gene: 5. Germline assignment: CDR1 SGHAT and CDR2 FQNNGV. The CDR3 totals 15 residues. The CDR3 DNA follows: TGTGCCAGCAGCTTAGGCTACACAGGGGACTATGGCTACACCTTC. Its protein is CASSLGYTGDYGYTF.

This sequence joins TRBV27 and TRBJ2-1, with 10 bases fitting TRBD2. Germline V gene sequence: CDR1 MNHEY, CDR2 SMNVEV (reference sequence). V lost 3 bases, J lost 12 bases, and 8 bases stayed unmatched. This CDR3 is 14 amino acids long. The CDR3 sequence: CASSFISGGNGQFF. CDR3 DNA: TGTGCCAGCAGTTTCATTAGCGGGGGGAACGGGCAGTTCTTC.

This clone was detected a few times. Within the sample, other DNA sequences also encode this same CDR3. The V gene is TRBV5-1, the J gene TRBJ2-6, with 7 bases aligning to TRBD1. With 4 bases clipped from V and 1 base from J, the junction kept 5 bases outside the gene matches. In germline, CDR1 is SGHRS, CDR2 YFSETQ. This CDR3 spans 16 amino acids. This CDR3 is CASSPGQPSGANVLTF. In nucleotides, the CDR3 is TGCGCCAGCAGCCCGGGACAGCCATCTGGGGCCAACGTCCTGACTTTC.

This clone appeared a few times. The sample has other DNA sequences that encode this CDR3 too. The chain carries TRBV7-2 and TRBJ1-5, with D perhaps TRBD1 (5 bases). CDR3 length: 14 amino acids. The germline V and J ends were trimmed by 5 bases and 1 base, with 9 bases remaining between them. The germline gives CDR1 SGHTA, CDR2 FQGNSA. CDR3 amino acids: CASSRAGSNQPQHF. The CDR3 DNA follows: TGTGCCAGCAGCCGCGCAGGGAGCAATCAGCCCCAGCATTTT.

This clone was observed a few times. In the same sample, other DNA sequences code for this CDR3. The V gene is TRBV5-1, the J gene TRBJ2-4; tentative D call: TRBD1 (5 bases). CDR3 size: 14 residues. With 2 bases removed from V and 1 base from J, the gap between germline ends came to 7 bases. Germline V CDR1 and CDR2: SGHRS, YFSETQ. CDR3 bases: TGCGCCAGCAGCTTAGGGGTGGCCAAAAACATTCAGTACTTC. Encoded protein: CASSLGVAKNIQYF.

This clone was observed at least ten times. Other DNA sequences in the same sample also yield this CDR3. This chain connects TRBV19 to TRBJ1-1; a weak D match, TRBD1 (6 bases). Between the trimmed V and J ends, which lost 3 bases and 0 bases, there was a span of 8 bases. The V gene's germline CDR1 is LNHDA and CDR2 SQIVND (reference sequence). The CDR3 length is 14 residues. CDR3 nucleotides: TGTGCCAGTAGTATTAGGACAGTGAACACTGAAGCTTTCTTT. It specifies CASSIRTVNTEAFF.